This TCR beta chain emerged from a study of a mutant IDH1 vaccine in newly diagnosed glioma. Study background: There were approximately 60% males and around 40% females among treated patients, whose mean age was approximately 38 years. Most patients had received both radiotherapy and temozolomide, the prior options being radiotherapy, temozolomide, or both.

Germline lookup yields CDR1 MDHEN and CDR2 SYDVKM. The CDR3 is 12 residues long. Trimming pared 5 bases from V and 7 bases from J, leaving 12 bases between. On this clone: As yet, its antigen is unknown.

Time point specified: week 47, end of study. The study gave 300 ug of mutant IDH1 20-mer peptide per vaccine dose, with topical imiquimod. New IDH1-mutant, ATRX-lost WHO grade 3 or 4 astrocytomas occurred in donors. TCRdb's table, derived via immunoSEQ multiplex PCR, lists solely in-frame clones and lacks some. The data show about 56,000 clones, with around 75% seen just once and over 4.5% held by the top ten. This TCR was recovered from a man aged 45-60 years with glioma. Material: PBMCs, obtained from a glioma patient whose treatment included an IDH1 peptide vaccine. The V and J genes are TRBV28 and TRBJ2-7; D may be TRBD1 (5 bases). CDR3 amino acids: CASSRRVGEQYF. In DNA, the CDR3 is TGTGCCAGCAGTCGCAGGGTAGGGGAGCAGTACTTC.